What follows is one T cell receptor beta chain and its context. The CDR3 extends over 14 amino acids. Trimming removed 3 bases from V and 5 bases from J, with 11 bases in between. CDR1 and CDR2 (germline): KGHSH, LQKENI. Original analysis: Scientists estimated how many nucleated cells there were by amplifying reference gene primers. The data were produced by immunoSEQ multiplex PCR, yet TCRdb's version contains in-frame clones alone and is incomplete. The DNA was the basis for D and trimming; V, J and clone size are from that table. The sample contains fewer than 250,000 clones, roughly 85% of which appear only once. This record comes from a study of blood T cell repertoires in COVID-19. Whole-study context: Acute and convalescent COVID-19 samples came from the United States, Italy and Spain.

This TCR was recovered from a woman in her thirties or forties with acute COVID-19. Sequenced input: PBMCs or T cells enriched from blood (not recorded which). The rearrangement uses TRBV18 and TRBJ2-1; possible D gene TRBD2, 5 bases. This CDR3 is CASSPGAVNNEQFF. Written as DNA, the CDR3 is TGTGCCAGCTCACCGGGAGCGGTAAACAATGAGCAGTTCTTC.